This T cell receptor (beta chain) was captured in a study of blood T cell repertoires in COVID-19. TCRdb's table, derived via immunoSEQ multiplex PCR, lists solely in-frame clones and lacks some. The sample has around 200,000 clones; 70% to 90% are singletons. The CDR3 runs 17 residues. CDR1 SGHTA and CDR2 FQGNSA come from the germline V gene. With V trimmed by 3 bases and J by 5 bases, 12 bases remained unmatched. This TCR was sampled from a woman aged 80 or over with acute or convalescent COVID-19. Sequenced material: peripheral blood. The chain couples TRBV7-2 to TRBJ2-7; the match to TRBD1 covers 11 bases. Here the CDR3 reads CASSLTLRGQGGNEQYF. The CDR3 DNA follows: TGTGCCAGCAGCTTGACCCTTAGGGGACAGGGGGGTAACGAGCAGTACTTC. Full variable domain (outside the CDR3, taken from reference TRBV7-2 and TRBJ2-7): GAGVSQSPSNKVTEKGKDVELRCDPISGHTALYWYRQSLGQGLEFLIYFQGNSAPDKSGLPSDRFSAERTGGSVSTLTIQRTQQEDSAVYLCASSLTLRGQGGNEQYFGPGTRLTVT.